The present entry profiles one T cell receptor (beta chain) with its context. Its antigen is undetermined. The sample holds other DNA sequences that translate to the same CDR3. The data derive from a study of cytomegalovirus exposure and HLA in healthy donors. Study details: HLA-typed donors were the source of about 85 million unique TCRs held in an early data release. Points from the study as a whole: Most subjects had HLA-A and HLA-B alleles reportedly predicted accurately by TCR beta sequences. Serostatus for CMV was the only available immune exposure information.

Per the germline V gene, CDR1 is SGDLS and CDR2 is YYNGEE. The CDR3 totals 13 residues. V was pared by 0 bases and J by 7 bases, with 10 bases between. Primers included in the PCR were 60 Vbeta and 13 Jbeta primers. TCRdb keeps only in-frame clones here, not all; method: immunoSEQ multiplex PCR. There are roughly 52,000 clones in the sample; approximately 80% occur only once, and 1.4% to 1.5% lies in the top ten. The clonotype originates from a female donor in good health and CMV-seronegative. This chain uses TRBV9 with TRBJ1-1, with unresolved D. The sequenced sample consisted of PBMCs. CDR3 DNA: TGTGCCAGCAGCGTAGTCGGAGAAGGTGAAGCTTTCTTT. Translated: CASSVVGEGEAFF.